Each of the 21 T cell receptor beta chains below was sequenced from the same sample in a study of blood T cell repertoires in COVID-19 (dated by TCRdb to between 2020 and 2021). Libraries were made using the immunoSEQ multiplex PCR assay. The table was pulled from immuneACCESS by TCRdb, which kept in-frame rearrangements only. Such tables lose some clones; where checked, under half of the loss comes from unresolved V genes, and the rest has no known cause. This sample holds 300,000 to 450,000 clones; about 90% were observed only once. The ten largest clones represent around 0.92% of the sample. Sequencing used PBMCs or T cells enriched from blood (not recorded which). The source of these receptors is a woman aged 30 to 39 who had been exposed to COVID-19.

This clone was recorded a few times. V gene TRBV4-2 combines with J gene TRBJ1-3; 8 bases line up with TRBD1. Per germline, CDR1 LGHNA and CDR2 YNFKEQ. J lost 5 bases, V lost 1 base, and 10 bases had no gene match. This CDR3 has 17 amino acids. CDR3 in amino acids: CASSQVGASGGRNTIYF. The CDR3, as DNA: TGTGCCAGCAGCCAAGTTGGAGCCTCAGGGGGCCGAAACACCATATATTTT.

The gene calls are TRBV5-1 and TRBJ1-1, with TRBD1 matching 7 bases. The germline V gene encodes CDR1 SGHRS and CDR2 YFSETQ. Germline trimming cut 0 bases from V and 10 bases from J; bases unmatched to any gene: 6. The CDR3 runs to 13 residues. The CDR3 sequence is CASSLGQGNRAFF. Written as DNA, the CDR3 is TGCGCCAGCAGCTTGGGACAGGGTAATAGAGCTTTCTTT. The entire variable domain, with the rest obtained from reference TRBV5-1 and TRBJ1-1, is as follows: KAGVTQTPRYLIKTRGQQVTLSCSPISGHRSVSWYQQTPGQGLQFLFEYFSETQRNKGNFPGRFSGRQFSNSRSEMNVSTLELGDSALYLCASSLGQGNRAFFGQGTRLTVV.

The chain is built from TRBV27 and TRBJ1-2, with TRBD1 matching over 7 bases. The CDR3 covers 17 residues. Germline CDR1 and CDR2: MNHEY and SMNVEV (reference sequence). Trimming at V came to 7 bases and at J to 1 base, leaving 15 bases not matched to a gene. The CDR3 sequence: CASTPGGGGLFNYGYTF. CDR3 sequence (DNA): TGTGCCAGCACTCCAGGGGGTGGGGGCCTTTTTAACTATGGCTACACCTTC.

The chain carries TRBV30 and TRBJ1-4; 8 nucleotides line up with TRBD1. V dropped 4 bases and J dropped 4; count of bases not matched to a gene: 5. Germline CDR1 and CDR2: GTSNPN and SVGIG (reference sequence). CDR3 length: 14 amino acids. The CDR3, as DNA: TGTGCCTGGAACCGACAGGGGTTTAATGAAAAACTGTTTTTT. It encodes CAWNRQGFNEKLFF.

The DNA of the CDR3 is TGTGCCAGCAGTTACGGCCAGGGGGTCAATCAGCCCCAGCATTTT. It codes for CASSYGQGVNQPQHF. The chain is built from TRBV6-5 and TRBJ1-5; 7 bases line up with TRBD1. Germline V gives CDR1 MNHEY, CDR2 SVGAGI. V lost 2 bases and J lost 3; bases outside the gene matches: 4. The CDR3 is made up of 15 amino acids.

This chain uses TRBV27 with TRBJ2-5; TRBD1 is a possible D gene (5 bases). The length of the CDR3 is 14 residues. Germline CDR1 and CDR2: MNHEY and SMNVEV (reference sequence). Trimming removed 6 bases at V and 2 bases at J, with 13 bases between. The CDR3 DNA reads TGTGCCAGCAGAGGACATGGATCTCAAGAGACCCAGTACTTC. Translation: CASRGHGSQETQYF.

The V gene is TRBV7-3, the J gene TRBJ1-1, with 7 bases fitting TRBD1. V shed 3 bases and J 2 bases; nucleotides not matched to a gene: 6. Germline V lookup: CDR1 SGHTA, CDR2 FQGTGA. The CDR3 runs to 15 residues. CDR3 nucleotides: TGTGCCAGCAGCTTCACCCACAGGGGAAACACTGAAGCTTTCTTT. Amino acid sequence: CASSFTHRGNTEAFF.

The rearrangement uses TRBV24-1 and TRBJ1-1; perhaps TRBD1 as D (5 bases). Germline V CDR1 and CDR2: KGHDR, SFDVKD. CDR3 size: 13 residues. Deletions cut 4 bases from V and 3 bases from J, with 8 bases between. CDR3 amino acids: CATSERGDTEAFF. CDR3 coding DNA: TGTGCCACCAGTGAGCGGGGGGACACTGAAGCTTTCTTT.

The CDR3 DNA reads as TGTGCCAGCAGTCCCCCGGGACAGGGGTTTGATGGCTACACCTTC. Protein sequence: CASSPPGQGFDGYTF. This chain links TRBV27 with TRBJ1-2; 10 positions match TRBD1. The junction had 9 bases not matched to a gene; V was cut back by 5 bases and J by 6 bases. The CDR3 has 15 residues. Per germline, CDR1 MNHEY and CDR2 SMNVEV (reference sequence).

This clone was detected a few times. The chain joins TRBV6-5 to TRBJ1-5, with TRBD1 identical over 7 bases. Per germline, CDR1 MNHEY and CDR2 SVGAGI. The V segment lost 6 bases and the J segment 0 bases; nucleotides outside the gene matches: 5. This CDR3 region has 15 residues. As DNA, the CDR3 is TGTGCCAGCAGAGTAGACAGGGATAGCAATCAGCCCCAGCATTTT. Protein product: CASRVDRDSNQPQHF.

This chain connects TRBV11-3 to TRBJ1-4, with 8 nucleotides matching TRBD1. Germline V CDR1 and CDR2: SGHNT, YENEEA. There are 15 residues in the CDR3. V shed 3 bases and J 4 bases; nucleotides not matched to a gene: 4. The CDR3 reads CASSFATGVNEKLFF. Written as DNA, the CDR3 is TGTGCCAGCAGCTTTGCGACAGGGGTTAATGAAAAACTGTTTTTT.

The chain uses TRBV5-6 and TRBJ1-2; D is perhaps TRBD1 (6 bases). Germline CDR1 is SGHDT and CDR2 is YYEEEE. V dropped 0 bases and J dropped 13 bases, with 19 bases sitting between them. CDR3 length: 14 amino acids. CDR3 region: CASSLGGPRAALTF. CDR3 DNA: TGTGCCAGCAGCTTGGGGGGGCCCAGGGCCGCTCTCACCTTC.

This rearrangement joins TRBV6-5 to TRBJ2-7; 8 bases are shared with TRBD2. This CDR3 has 14 amino acids. Germline lookup yields CDR1 MNHEY and CDR2 SVGAGI. V shed 7 bases, J shed 0 bases, and the junction held 5 bases outside the gene matches. CDR3 amino acids: CASKEREYSYEQYF. The DNA of the CDR3 is TGTGCCAGCAAGGAGCGGGAGTACTCCTACGAGCAGTACTTC.

The chain combines TRBV7-9 with TRBJ1-4; possible D gene TRBD1, 6 bases. V lost 3 bases, J lost 10 bases, and 18 bases lay in between. The CDR3 has 15 amino acids. In germline, CDR1 is SEHNR, CDR2 FQNEAQ (reference sequence). CDR3 coding DNA: TGTGCCAGCAGCTTTTTAGGAACAGGGTCGGGAAAACTGTTTTTT. Translated, it gives CASSFLGTGSGKLFF.

V is TRBV14 and J is TRBJ2-7; TRBD1 might be the D (6 bases). Trimming took 2 bases from V and 6 from J, leaving 17 bases between them. The germline V gene encodes CDR1 SGHDN and CDR2 FVKESK. The CDR3 extends over 15 amino acids. CDR3 residues: CASSQTPRQGREQYF. The CDR3, as DNA: TGTGCCAGCAGCCAAACGCCCCGTCAGGGGCGCGAGCAGTACTTC.

V usage is TRBV9 and J usage is TRBJ2-3, with 10 bases fitting TRBD2. The CDR3 is 14 residues long. Trimming removed 5 bases from V and 5 bases from J; junction bases left unmatched: 5. In germline, CDR1 is SGDLS, CDR2 YYNGEE. The CDR3: CASSPSGSLDTQYF. The CDR3 DNA reads TGTGCCAGCAGTCCTAGCGGGAGTCTAGATACGCAGTATTTT.

The chain links TRBV6-5 to TRBJ1-2; the D is unclear. Trimming removed 6 bases from V and 4 bases from J, with 9 bases in between. The CDR3 consists of 12 residues. CDR1 is MNHEY and CDR2 is SVGAGI in the germline V gene. The CDR3 is CASRREGYGYTF. In DNA form, the CDR3 reads TGTGCCAGCAGGCGGGAGGGCTATGGCTACACCTTC.

The chain has TRBV6-5 and TRBJ2-1; weak D call: TRBD2 (6 bases). Trimming pared 6 bases from V and 6 bases from J, leaving 9 bases between. The length of the CDR3 is 12 residues. Germline V gene sequence: CDR1 MNHEY, CDR2 SVGAGI. The CDR3 reads CASRDYTNEQFF. Written as DNA, the CDR3 is TGTGCCAGCAGGGACTACACCAATGAGCAGTTCTTC.

The rearrangement joins TRBV6-5 to TRBJ1-2; 8 bases are shared with TRBD1. The CDR3 is made up of 13 amino acids. Trimming at V came to 6 bases and at J to 8 bases, leaving 8 bases not matched to a gene. Germline V lookup: CDR1 MNHEY, CDR2 SVGAGI. CDR3 bases: TGTGCCAGCAGCCGAGGACAGGGAAGAGGCTACACCTTC. Protein: CASSRGQGRGYTF.

This clone was picked up one time. CDR3 coding DNA: TGTGCCAGTAGTACAGGGGTCGACTATGGCTACACCTTC. Amino acids: CASSTGVDYGYTF. This chain joins TRBV19 and TRBJ1-2; D is possibly TRBD1 (6 bases). V was pared by 4 bases and J by 3 bases, with 9 bases between. The CDR3 loop spans 13 amino acids. The germline CDR1 and CDR2 sequences are LNHDA and SQIVND (reference sequence).

CDR3 bases: TGTGCCAGCAGCTTAGGCGGGAATTGGGATACGCAGTATTTT. This encodes CASSLGGNWDTQYF. The chain carries TRBV7-8 and TRBJ2-3; weak D call: TRBD2 (6 bases). This CDR3 is built from 14 residues. Germline V gene data show CDR1 as SGHVS and CDR2 as FQNEAQ. Trimming took off 1 base at V and 6 bases at J, with 11 bases between the two ends.